This T cell receptor beta chain was recovered during a study of blood T cell repertoires in COVID-19. Study in general: Sample material is recorded as cDNA or gDNA derived from T cells, B-cell-depleted T cells, or PBMCs.

The repertoire was sequenced with immunoSEQ multiplex PCR; TCRdb's copy has only in-frame clones and lacks some. The top ten clones hold approximately 8.4% of a sample with around 45,000 clones, 75% to 85% of them seen once. V lost 2 bases to trimming and J lost 0 bases; unmatched junction nucleotides: 6. The CDR3 runs to 16 residues. Germline-derived CDR1 and CDR2 are MRHNA and SNTAGT. The source of this sequence is a man older than 75 in a cohort sampled during active COVID-19. The sequenced material came from peripheral blood. The J gene is TRBJ1-1, the V gene TRBV6-4, with 7 bases that match TRBD1. CDR3 loop: CASSDRDSGMNTEAFF. The CDR3 nucleotides are TGTGCCAGCAGTGACCGGGACAGTGGGATGAACACTGAAGCTTTCTTT.